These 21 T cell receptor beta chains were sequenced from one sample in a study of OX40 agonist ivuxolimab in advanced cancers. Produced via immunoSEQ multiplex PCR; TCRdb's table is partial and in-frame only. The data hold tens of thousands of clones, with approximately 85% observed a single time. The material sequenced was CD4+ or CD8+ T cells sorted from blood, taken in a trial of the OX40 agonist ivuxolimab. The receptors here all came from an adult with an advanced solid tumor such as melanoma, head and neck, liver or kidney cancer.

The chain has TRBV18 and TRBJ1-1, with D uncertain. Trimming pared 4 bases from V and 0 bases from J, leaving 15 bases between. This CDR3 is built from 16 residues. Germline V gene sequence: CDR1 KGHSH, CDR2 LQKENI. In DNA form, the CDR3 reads TGTGCCAGCTCACTCTTGAGGGTCAAAGTGAACACTGAAGCTTTCTTT. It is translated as CASSLLRVKVNTEAFF.

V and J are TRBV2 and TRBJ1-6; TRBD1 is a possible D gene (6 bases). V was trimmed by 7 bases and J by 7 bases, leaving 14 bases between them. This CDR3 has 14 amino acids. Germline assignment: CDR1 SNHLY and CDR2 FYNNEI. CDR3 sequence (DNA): TGTGCCAGCATCTTCCAGGGGACAAATTCACCCCTCCACTTT. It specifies CASIFQGTNSPLHF. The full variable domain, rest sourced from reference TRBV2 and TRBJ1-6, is EPEVTQTPSHQVTQMGQEVILRCVPISNHLYFYWYRQILGQKVEFLVSFYNNEISEKSEIFDDQFSVERPDGSNFTLKIRSTKLEDSAMYFCASIFQGTNSPLHFGNGTRLTVT.

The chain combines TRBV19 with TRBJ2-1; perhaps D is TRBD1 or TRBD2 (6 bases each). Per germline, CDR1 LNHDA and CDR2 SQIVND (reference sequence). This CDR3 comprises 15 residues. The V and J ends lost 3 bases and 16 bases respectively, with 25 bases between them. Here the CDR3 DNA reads TGTGCCAGTAGTATTATAGGGTCCGGGGGCAGGAGGAGTTTCTTC. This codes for CASSIIGSGGRRSFF.

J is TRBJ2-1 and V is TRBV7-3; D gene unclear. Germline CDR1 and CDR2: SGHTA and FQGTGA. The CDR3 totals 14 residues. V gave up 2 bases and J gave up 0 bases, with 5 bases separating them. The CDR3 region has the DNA TGTGCCAGCAGCTTATTAGCCTCCTACAATGAGCAGTTCTTC. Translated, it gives CASSLLASYNEQFF.

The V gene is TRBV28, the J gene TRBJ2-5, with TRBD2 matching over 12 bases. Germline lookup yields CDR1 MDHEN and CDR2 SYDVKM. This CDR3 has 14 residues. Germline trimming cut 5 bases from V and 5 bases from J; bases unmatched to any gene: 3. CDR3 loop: CASSRLAGAETQYF. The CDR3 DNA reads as TGTGCCAGCAGTCGACTAGCGGGGGCGGAGACCCAGTACTTC.

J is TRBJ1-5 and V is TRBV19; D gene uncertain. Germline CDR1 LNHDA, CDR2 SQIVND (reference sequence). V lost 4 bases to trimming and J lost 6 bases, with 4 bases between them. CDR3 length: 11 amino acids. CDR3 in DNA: TGTGCCAGTAGTAGGGGTCAGCCCCAGCATTTT. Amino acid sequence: CASSRGQPQHF.

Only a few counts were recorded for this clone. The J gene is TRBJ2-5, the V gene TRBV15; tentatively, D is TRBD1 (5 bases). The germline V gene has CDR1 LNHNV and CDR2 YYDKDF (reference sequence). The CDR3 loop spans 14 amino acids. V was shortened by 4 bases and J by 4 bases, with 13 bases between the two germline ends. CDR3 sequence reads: CATSTAGSGETQYF. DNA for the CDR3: TGTGCCACCAGCACAGCAGGGTCTGGAGAGACCCAGTACTTC. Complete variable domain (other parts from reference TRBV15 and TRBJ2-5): DAMVIQNPRYQVTQFGKPVTLSCSQTLNHNVMYWYQQKSSQAPKLLFHYYDKDFNNEADTPDNFQSRRPNTSFCFLDIRSPGLGDTAMYLCATSTAGSGETQYFGPGTRLLVL.

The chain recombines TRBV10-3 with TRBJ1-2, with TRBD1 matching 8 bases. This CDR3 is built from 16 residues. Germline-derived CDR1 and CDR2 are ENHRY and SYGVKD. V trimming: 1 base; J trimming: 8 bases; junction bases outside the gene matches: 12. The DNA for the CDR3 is TGTGCCATCAGTGAGTTCCGGGACAGGCCCTATTCCGGCTACACCTTC. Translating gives CAISEFRDRPYSGYTF.

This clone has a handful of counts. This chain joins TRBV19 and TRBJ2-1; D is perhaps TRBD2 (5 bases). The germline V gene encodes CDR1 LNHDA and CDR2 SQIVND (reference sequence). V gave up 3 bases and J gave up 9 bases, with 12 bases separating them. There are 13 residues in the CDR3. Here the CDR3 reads CASSILRAGEQFF. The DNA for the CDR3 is TGTGCCAGTAGTATTCTGCGGGCCGGTGAGCAGTTCTTC.

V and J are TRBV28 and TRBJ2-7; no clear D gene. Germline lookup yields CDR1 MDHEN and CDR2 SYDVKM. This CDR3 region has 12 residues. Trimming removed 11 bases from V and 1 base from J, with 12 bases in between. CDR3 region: CAGKKNSYEQYF. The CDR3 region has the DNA TGTGCCGGCAAGAAGAATTCCTACGAGCAGTACTTC.

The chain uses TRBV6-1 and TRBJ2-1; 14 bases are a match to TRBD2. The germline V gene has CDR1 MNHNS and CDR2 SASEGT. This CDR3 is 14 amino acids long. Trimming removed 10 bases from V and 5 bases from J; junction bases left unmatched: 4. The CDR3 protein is CAIKGLAGDNEQFF. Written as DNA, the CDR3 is TGTGCCATTAAGGGACTAGCGGGAGACAATGAGCAGTTCTTC.

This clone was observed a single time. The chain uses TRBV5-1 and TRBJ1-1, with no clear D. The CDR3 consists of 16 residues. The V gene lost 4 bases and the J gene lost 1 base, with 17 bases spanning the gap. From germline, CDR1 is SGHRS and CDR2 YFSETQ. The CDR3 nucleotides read TGCGCCAGCAGCCAGGCGACAATTCCGGGGAACACTGAAGCTTTCTTT. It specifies CASSQATIPGNTEAFF. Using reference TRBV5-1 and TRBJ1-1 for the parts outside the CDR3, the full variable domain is KAGVTQTPRYLIKTRGQQVTLSCSPISGHRSVSWYQQTPGQGLQFLFEYFSETQRNKGNFPGRFSGRQFSNSRSEMNVSTLELGDSALYLCASSQATIPGNTEAFFGQGTRLTVV.

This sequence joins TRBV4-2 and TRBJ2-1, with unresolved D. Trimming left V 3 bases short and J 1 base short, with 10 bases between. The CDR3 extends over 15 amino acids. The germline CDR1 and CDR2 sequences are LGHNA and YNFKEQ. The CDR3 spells CASSQASGSYNEQFF. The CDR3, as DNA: TGTGCCAGCAGCCAGGCGAGTGGTTCCTACAATGAGCAGTTCTTC.

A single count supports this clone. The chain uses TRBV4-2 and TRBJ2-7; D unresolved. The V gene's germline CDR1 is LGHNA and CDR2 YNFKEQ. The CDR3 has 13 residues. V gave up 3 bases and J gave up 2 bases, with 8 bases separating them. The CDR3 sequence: CASSHWETYEQYF. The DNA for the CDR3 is TGTGCCAGCAGCCACTGGGAAACCTACGAGCAGTACTTC.

The CDR3 spells CASSPRQGRPGTNEKLFF. The CDR3 nucleotides are TGTGCCAGCAGCCCTAGACAGGGCCGCCCGGGAACTAATGAAAAACTGTTTTTT. The V gene is TRBV9, the J gene TRBJ1-4; 7 bases are shared with TRBD1. In germline, CDR1 is SGDLS, CDR2 YYNGEE. The CDR3 totals 18 residues. The V and J ends lost 4 bases and 1 base, in that order; junction bases with no gene match: 13.

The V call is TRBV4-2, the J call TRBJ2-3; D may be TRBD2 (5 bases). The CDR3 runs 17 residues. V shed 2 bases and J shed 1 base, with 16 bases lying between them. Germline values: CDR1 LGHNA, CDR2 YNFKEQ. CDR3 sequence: CASSQRAAAGGTDTQYF. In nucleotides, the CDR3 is TGTGCCAGCAGCCAACGAGCGGCGGCAGGAGGCACAGATACGCAGTATTTT.

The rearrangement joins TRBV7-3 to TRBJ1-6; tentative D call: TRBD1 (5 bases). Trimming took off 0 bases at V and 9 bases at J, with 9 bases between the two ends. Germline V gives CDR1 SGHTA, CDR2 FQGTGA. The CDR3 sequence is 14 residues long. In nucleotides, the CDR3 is TGTGCCAGCAGCTTAACAGGGGACGGTTCACCCCTCCACTTT. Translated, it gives CASSLTGDGSPLHF.

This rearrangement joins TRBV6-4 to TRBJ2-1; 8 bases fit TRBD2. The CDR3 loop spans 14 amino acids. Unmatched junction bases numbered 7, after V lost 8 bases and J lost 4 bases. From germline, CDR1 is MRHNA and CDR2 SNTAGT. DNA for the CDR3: TGTGCCAGCCGTGTGACTAGCGATTACAATGAGCAGTTCTTC. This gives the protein CASRVTSDYNEQFF.

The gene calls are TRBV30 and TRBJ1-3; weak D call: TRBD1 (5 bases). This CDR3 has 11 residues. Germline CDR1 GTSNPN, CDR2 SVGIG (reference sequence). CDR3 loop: CARGTGNTIYF. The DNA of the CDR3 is TGTGCAAGGGGAACTGGAAACACCATATATTTT.

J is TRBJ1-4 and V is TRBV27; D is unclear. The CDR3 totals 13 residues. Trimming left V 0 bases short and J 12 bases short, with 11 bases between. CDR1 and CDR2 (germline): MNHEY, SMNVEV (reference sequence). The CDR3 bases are TGTGCCAGCAGTTTATCGGCAGGTCGGCAACTGTTTTTT. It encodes CASSLSAGRQLFF.

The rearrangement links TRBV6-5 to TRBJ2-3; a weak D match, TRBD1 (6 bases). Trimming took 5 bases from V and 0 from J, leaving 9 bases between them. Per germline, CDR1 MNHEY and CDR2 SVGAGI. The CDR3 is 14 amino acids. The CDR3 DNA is TGTGCCAGCAGTGACGGACAGAGCACAGATACGCAGTATTTT. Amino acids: CASSDGQSTDTQYF.